Listed below are T cell receptor beta chains from one sample, sequenced in a study of shared clonotypes between healthy human individuals. Repertoires were generated with immunoSEQ multiplex PCR, while TCRdb's copy carries only in-frame clones and drops some. The table has about 2.1 million clones, 93% seen once. Sequenced sample: naive CD8+ T cells from PBMCs. The receptors were sampled from a man younger than 35 in good health. Some clones in this sample may be carry-over from other donors' samples. Both conserved end residues are part of each CDR3. D genes are given only for firm matches. The listing skips clone size in some rows; elsewhere it reads once, few, many or a size class.

cdr3_nt: TGTGCCAGCAGACCCTTTTCGGCTCTTAACTATGGCTACACCTTC
cdr3_aa: CASRPFSALNYGYTF
v_call: TRBV27
d_call: .
clone_size: .
j_call: TRBJ1-2

cdr3_nt: TGTGCCAGCAGTCAACCCGGGACAGGGGAGGGCACTGAAGCTTTCTTT
cdr3_aa: CASSQPGTGEGTEAFF
v_call: TRBV28
d_call: TRBD1
clone_size: .
j_call: TRBJ1-1

cdr3_nt: TGTGCCAGCAGCTTACGGACTAGCGGGAGGGGCAATGAGCAGTTCTTC
cdr3_aa: CASSLRTSGRGNEQFF
v_call: TRBV7-8
d_call: TRBD2
clone_size: .
j_call: TRBJ2-1

cdr3_nt: TGTGCCAGCAGCCGCGGGGGACCACACCTCTACGAGCAGTACTTC
cdr3_aa: CASSRGGPHLYEQYF
v_call: TRBV9
d_call: TRBD2
clone_size: .
j_call: TRBJ2-7

cdr3_nt: TGTGCCAGCAGCTTAGGGCCCGGTCTAGCGGGAGACAATGAGCAGTTCTTC
cdr3_aa: CASSLGPGLAGDNEQFF
v_call: TRBV11-2
d_call: TRBD2
clone_size: .
j_call: TRBJ2-1

cdr3_nt: TGTGCCAGCAGTGCCCGACGGGGGCGGTCGTATGGCTACACCTTC
cdr3_aa: CASSARRGRSYGYTF
v_call: TRBV27
d_call: .
clone_size: .
j_call: TRBJ1-2

cdr3_nt: TGTGCCAGCAGCTCTACTAGGGCCGAGACCCAGTACTTC
cdr3_aa: CASSSTRAETQYF
v_call: TRBV6-6
d_call: .
clone_size: .
j_call: TRBJ2-5

cdr3_nt: TGTGCCAGCAGTTTGGGGGTAACGGGGAACACCGGGGAGCTGTTTTTT
cdr3_aa: CASSLGVTGNTGELFF
v_call: TRBV27
d_call: .
clone_size: .
j_call: TRBJ2-2

cdr3_nt: TGTGCCATCAGTGAGTCTCAGGGGGCGGCCACCGGGGAGCTGTTTTTT
cdr3_aa: CAISESQGAATGELFF
v_call: TRBV10-3
d_call: TRBD1
clone_size: .
j_call: TRBJ2-2

cdr3_nt: TGCGCCACGTCCGGGGGGAACACTGAAGCTTTCTTT
cdr3_aa: CATSGGNTEAFF
v_call: TRBV5-1
d_call: .
clone_size: .
j_call: TRBJ1-1

cdr3_nt: TGTGCCACCAGCGGAGCAGGGAACTCCTACAATGAGCAGTTCTTC
cdr3_aa: CATSGAGNSYNEQFF
v_call: TRBV15
d_call: .
clone_size: .
j_call: TRBJ2-1

cdr3_nt: TGTGCCAGCAGTTTAGCCGGGGGCTACTCCTACGAGCAGTACTTC
cdr3_aa: CASSLAGGYSYEQYF
v_call: TRBV27
d_call: .
clone_size: .
j_call: TRBJ2-7

cdr3_nt: TGTGCCAGCAGCTTTGTAGGGGGGAGGATCTATGGCTACACCTTC
cdr3_aa: CASSFVGGRIYGYTF
v_call: TRBV7-9
d_call: .
clone_size: .
j_call: TRBJ1-2

cdr3_nt: TGTGCCAGCAGTTTATCTTACAGCAGCTCGGGGGCGCAGTATTTT
cdr3_aa: CASSLSYSSSGAQYF
v_call: TRBV27
d_call: .
clone_size: .
j_call: TRBJ2-3

cdr3_nt: TGCGCCAGCTCCTTAGCGGGAGCCTACGAGCAGTACTTC
cdr3_aa: CASSLAGAYEQYF
v_call: TRBV4-1
d_call: TRBD2
clone_size: .
j_call: TRBJ2-7

cdr3_nt: TGCGCCAGCAGCTGGAGCCGGAACGACCGTCCCGACACCGGGGAGCTGTTTTTT
cdr3_aa: CASSWSRNDRPDTGELFF
v_call: TRBV5-1
d_call: .
clone_size: once
j_call: TRBJ2-2

cdr3_nt: TGTGCCAGCAGCGTACGCGGCCAGGGGGAAACGGGTGAGCAGTTCTTC
cdr3_aa: CASSVRGQGETGEQFF
v_call: TRBV9
d_call: TRBD1
clone_size: .
j_call: TRBJ2-1

cdr3_nt: TGTGCCAGCAGCTTACCCCACAGGGTGAACACTGAAGCTTTCTTT
cdr3_aa: CASSLPHRVNTEAFF
v_call: TRBV11-2
d_call: .
clone_size: once
j_call: TRBJ1-1

cdr3_nt: TGTGCCAGCAGTGAAAAGGGGTCGTGGGACCATGAGCAGTTCTTC
cdr3_aa: CASSEKGSWDHEQFF
v_call: TRBV25-1
d_call: .
clone_size: .
j_call: TRBJ2-1

cdr3_nt: TGTGCCAGCAGCGCGAACAGACTAGCGGGAGTCGCCTACGAGCAGTACTTC
cdr3_aa: CASSANRLAGVAYEQYF
v_call: TRBV7-2
d_call: TRBD2
clone_size: .
j_call: TRBJ2-7

cdr3_nt: TGTGCCAGCAGCTTCCCTGGACCCCACGAGCAGTACTTC
cdr3_aa: CASSFPGPHEQYF
v_call: TRBV7-9
d_call: .
clone_size: .
j_call: TRBJ2-7

cdr3_nt: TGCAGCGTTGTTGCCGGGCCCACTGAAGCTTTCTTT
cdr3_aa: CSVVAGPTEAFF
v_call: TRBV29-1
d_call: .
clone_size: few
j_call: TRBJ1-1

cdr3_nt: TGTGCCAGCAGCTTATACCGCAGGGGCGATGAGCAGTTCTTC
cdr3_aa: CASSLYRRGDEQFF
v_call: TRBV7-9
d_call: .
clone_size: once
j_call: TRBJ2-1

cdr3_nt: TGTGCCAGCAGCTTATCGATAGGGGGTAGGGCGTCAGGCACAGATACGCAGTATTTT
cdr3_aa: CASSLSIGGRASGTDTQYF
v_call: TRBV7-9
d_call: .
clone_size: .
j_call: TRBJ2-3

cdr3_nt: TGTGCCAGCAGCTTGGACCCCGGGTGGTCGGACACTGAAGCTTTCTTT
cdr3_aa: CASSLDPGWSDTEAFF
v_call: TRBV5-4
d_call: .
clone_size: .
j_call: TRBJ1-1

cdr3_nt: TGTGCCAGCAGCCCCCGGGACAGGGCAATTGGCTACACCTTC
cdr3_aa: CASSPRDRAIGYTF
v_call: TRBV7-9
d_call: TRBD1
clone_size: once
j_call: TRBJ1-2